This TCR beta chain appears in the sequencing data of a study of blood T cell repertoires in COVID-19 (dated by TCRdb to 2020 to 2021). Describing the broader study: Collaborator samples came from the United States, Italy and Spain and covered acute and convalescent phases of COVID-19. Subjects who had been exposed to COVID-19, were actively infected with it, or had recovered from it provided the deeply sampled blood TCRbeta repertoires that made up the dataset. Samples were obtained from the ongoing ImmuneRACE study (first 160 participants) and from over a thousand subjects provided by 6 global collaborators. Where HLA class I and class II types were available, the types were taken from metadata supplied by the sample provider, not from assay-based typing. Sample metadata almost always included a de-identified subject ID, COVID-19 status, age in years and sex. The repertoires were made available in a free public database intended to serve as a resource for research on the immune response to SARS-CoV-2. The prospective study material was composed of cDNA or gDNA derived from T cells, B-cell-depleted T cells, or PBMCs.

Whole blood was collected in K2EDTA tubes by collaborating institutions according to the institutions' own protocols. For TCRbeta analysis, collaborator samples were shipped as frozen whole blood, as isolated PBMCs, or as DNA extracted from either sample type. The immunoSEQ Assay, a bias-controlled multiplex PCR, was used to amplify TCRbeta CDR3 regions from genomic DNA. In the source study's methods: Nucleated cell counts per sample were estimated from amplification of reference gene primers within the assay. To quantify the absolute abundance of each unique TCRbeta CDR3 rearrangement, sequence reads were collapsed and filtered. For each sample, productive Simpson clonality was calculated by taking the square root of Simpson's diversity index across productive rearrangements. Not all clones reach the TCRdb copy of this immuneACCESS table, which keeps in-frame sequences only. Checked studies attribute under half of the gap to unresolved V genes and leave the rest unexplained. The V and J calls and clone size are taken from that table; D and trimming were inferred from the DNA. The sample data list over 150,000 clones, and around 86% of these were observed just once. The biggest ten clones account for over 7% of the sample.

The count of this clone is one. Its antigen is currently not known. Base qualities were left out, and no much larger clone turns up one base away. From cysteine to phenylalanine, the CDR3 is 16 amino acids long. The CDR3 DNA has 48 bases and is translated from base 1. V sheds 5 bases and J sheds 2 bases, leaving 18 bases between their ends. Via the germline V gene, CDR1 is SGHVS and CDR2 FQNEAQ. The paper as a whole reports these results and caveats: The quantity of clinical and demographic metadata differed by source and by participant and was supplied without curation.

The TCR sequence derives from a man aged 45-65 years with active or convalescent COVID-19. The chain links TRBV7-8 with TRBJ1-1; the D region possibly corresponds to TRBD1 (5 bases align). Input material: peripheral blood. The DNA sequence reads TGTGCCAGCAGCCGAGGGGCGGGGGAAGGAAACACTGAAGCTTTCTTT. This encodes CASSRGAGEGNTEAFF.